A selection of T cell receptor beta chains follows, all from one sample in a study of T cell responses to AZD1222 COVID-19 vaccine. Only in-frame clones appear in the TCRdb table, and some are missing; sequencing was by immunoSEQ multiplex PCR. The sample lists 150,000 to 200,000 clones; under 95% were seen once. Specimen: peripheral blood, collected 28 days after the second AZD1222 dose. The origin of the receptors is an adult who received the AZD1222 COVID-19 vaccine. Both conserved end residues are part of each CDR3. A D gene is named only where the DNA matches it firmly.

TRBD1 | TRBV2 | CASSFPGTGSSYNSPLHF
NA | TRBV4-1 | CASSQGQIWTPSPLHF
TRBD1 | TRBV2 | CASSGPGQGIGGNSPLHF
NA | TRBV7-8 | CASSLARSGSTGRNTEAFF
NA | TRBV23-1 | CASSHPGGGGHEKLFF
TRBD1 | TRBV15 | CATSRRRGTGSFHEQFF
NA | TRBV9 | CASSVRDGTSEKLFF
NA | TRBV28 | CASSLAPVYGYTF
NA | TRBV7-2 | CASSFHKGYTF
NA | TRBV6-5 | CASSYSIVEAGYGYTF
TRBD2 | TRBV9 | CASSSRTSGGGGEQFF
TRBD1 | TRBV11-2 | CASSLVGTGGPPRELFF
TRBD1 | TRBV29-1 | CSVGGQGNNEQFF
TRBD1 | TRBV30 | CAWSQGVLSSPLHF
TRBD1 | TRBV7-8 | CASSPPWTGAGNTIYF
NA | TRBV5-1 | CASSVPGLYGTQYF
NA | TRBV7-6 | CASSLGVRAAGNTIYF
NA | TRBV30 | CAWSGGGPVNEQFF
TRBD1 | TRBV10-3 | CAISVGTGVGVAGYTF
TRBD1 | TRBV11-2 | CASGPGQGRQETQYF
NA | TRBV15 | CATSWVQGGTIYF
NA | TRBV6-6 | CASSYQGAGNTIYF
NA | TRBV14 | CASSQARDNSYEQYF
TRBD1 | TRBV5-1 | CASSLRQGRNEQFF
NA | TRBV4-1 | CASSHADRQNQPQHF
NA | TRBV15 | CATSRVGQEEGYTF
TRBD1 | TRBV19 | CASSMFGDRYEQYF
NA | TRBV27 | CASSSFAGELFF
NA | TRBV6-2/TRBV6-3 | CASSYPQVRNQPQHF
NA | TRBV7-2 | CASSLVDGHNQPQHF
TRBD1 | TRBV5-1 | CASSPQGGDSEKLFF
NA | TRBV25-1 | CASSDWDSNQPQHF
NA | TRBV7-8 | CASSLAESRNEQFF
TRBD1 | TRBV10-1 | CASSTGTAGARLHF
TRBD1 | TRBV19 | CASTGTENSNQPQHF